Listed here are 13 T cell receptor beta chains from one sample, sequenced in a study of T cells in Graves' hyperthyroidism and ophthalmopathy. What was amplified from RNA transcripts were TCR beta CDR3 regions. Initially, a first-round RT-PCR of the TCR CDR3 employed the HTBI primer set. TCRdb passed the multiplex PCR reads through MiXCR, listing each CDR3 protein once. The data contain under 750,000 distinct CDR3 sequences, around 20% of them singletons. Specimen: blood. These receptor sequences come from a woman between 45 and 60 years old with Graves' hyperthyroidism that later progressed to Graves' ophthalmopathy.

This clonotype was detected a few times. The chain combines TRBV27 with TRBJ1-1, with unresolved D. This CDR3 comprises 13 residues. The germline V gene encodes CDR1 MNHEY and CDR2 SMNVEV (reference sequence). Between the trimmed V and J ends, which lost 0 bases and 3 bases, there was a span of 5 bases. CDR3 sequence (DNA): TGTGCCAGCAGTTTATCGGAGGACACTGAAGCTTTCTTT. Translated, it gives CASSLSEDTEAFF.

This clonotype was recorded at least ten times. V and J are TRBV2 and TRBJ2-7; TRBD2 matches at 9 bases. This CDR3 has 15 amino acids. The V and J ends lost 5 bases and 0 bases, in that order; junction bases with no gene match: 5. Germline V lookup: CDR1 SNHLY, CDR2 FYNNEI. The CDR3 spells CASSPSGESSYEQYF. The CDR3 DNA reads TGTGCCAGCAGTCCTAGCGGGGAAAGCTCCTACGAGCAGTACTTC.

Remarks on this clonotype: Germline and junction disagree at one end, which may indicate a read error. The chain joins TRBV5-1 to TRBJ1-6; no firm D call. The germline V gene has CDR1 SGHRS and CDR2 YFSETQ. CDR3 length: 13 amino acids. The CDR3 protein is CASRLGSGEPLHF. CDR3 nucleotide sequence: TGCGCCAGCAGATTGGGGTCTGGGGAGCCCCTCCACTTT.

This clonotype was observed a few times. This chain connects TRBV19 to TRBJ2-1, with 9 nucleotides matching TRBD1. The CDR3 has 17 residues. J was trimmed by 0 bases and V by 5 bases; bases with no gene match: 8. Looked up from germline, CDR1 is LNHDA and CDR2 is SQIVND (reference sequence). CDR3 protein: CASSGGQGLRSYNEQFF. The CDR3 DNA sequence: TGTGCCAGTAGTGGGGGACAGGGTCTCCGCTCCTACAATGAGCAGTTCTTC.

The chain couples TRBV12-3 or TRBV12-4 to TRBJ2-7; D possibly uses TRBD1 or TRBD2 (5 bases each). This CDR3 is built from 14 residues. V was trimmed by 5 bases and J by 5 bases, leaving 16 bases between them. Written as DNA, the CDR3 is TGTGCCAGCAGTCCCTCGACGAGGGGACACGAGCAGTACTTC. Its protein is CASSPSTRGHEQYF.

This clonotype was detected many times. The V gene is TRBV2, the J gene TRBJ1-4, with 8 bases lining up with TRBD1. The CDR3 sequence is 14 residues long. Looked up from germline, CDR1 is SNHLY and CDR2 is FYNNEI. With 7 bases clipped from V and 7 bases from J, the junction kept 8 bases outside the gene matches. The CDR3 protein is CASNDRGWSEKLFF. Written as DNA, the CDR3 is TGTGCCAGCAATGACAGGGGTTGGAGTGAAAAACTGTTTTTT.

The J gene is TRBJ1-6, the V gene TRBV20-1; unclear D gene. Trimming cost V 0 bases and J 2 bases, with 11 bases left between them. CDR1 and CDR2 from the germline V gene are DFQATT and SNEGSKA (reference sequence). The CDR3 sequence is 16 residues long. CDR3 nucleotides: TGCAGTGCTAGAGAATCCCCAGTACCCTATAATTCACCCCTCCACTTT. Protein sequence: CSARESPVPYNSPLHF.

The chain is built from TRBV25-1 and TRBJ2-7; no reliable D call. Germline V gives CDR1 MGHDK, CDR2 SYGVNS. This CDR3 is 13 amino acids long. The V end was cut by 6 bases, the J end by 3 bases, with 12 bases between. This CDR3 reads CASSGWTNYEQYF. CDR3 bases: TGTGCCAGCAGCGGATGGACCAACTACGAGCAGTACTTC.

This chain uses TRBV7-2 with TRBJ2-5, with 15 nucleotides matching TRBD2. The germline gives CDR1 SGHTA, CDR2 FQGNSA. The CDR3 is 18 residues long. Trimming removed 5 bases from V and 3 bases from J; junction bases left unmatched: 10. CDR3 sequence (DNA): TGTGCCAGCAGCAAGCACGGGACTAGCGGGGGGATAGAAGAGACCCAGTACTTC. Translating it yields CASSKHGTSGGIEETQYF.

This clonotype was seen a handful of times. The chain links TRBV6-5 to TRBJ2-7; either TRBD1 or TRBD2 may supply D (6 bases each). The CDR3 length is 13 residues. Trimming removed 3 bases from V and 6 bases from J, with 12 bases in between. CDR1 is MNHEY and CDR2 is SVGAGI in the germline V gene. The CDR3 DNA reads as TGTGCCAGCAGTTATAAGGGGGGCGCCGAGCAGTACTTC. Encoded protein: CASSYKGGAEQYF.

This chain uses TRBV2 with TRBJ2-5; D perhaps matches TRBD2 (5 bases). The CDR3 sequence is 15 residues long. V lost 0 bases and J 4 bases, leaving 12 bases between the germline ends. The germline gives CDR1 SNHLY, CDR2 FYNNEI. CDR3 in amino acids: CASSEATGSRETQYF. CDR3 sequence (DNA): TGTGCCAGCAGTGAAGCGACGGGGAGTCGAGAGACCCAGTACTTC.

This clonotype was detected only a few times. The chain links TRBV18 to TRBJ1-5; 8 positions match TRBD1. Germline V gene sequence: CDR1 KGHSH, CDR2 LQKENI. Trimming at V came to 3 bases and at J to 3 bases, leaving 4 bases not matched to a gene. This CDR3 spans 15 amino acids. In DNA form, the CDR3 reads TGTGCCAGCTCACCTCAGGGACAGGACAATCAGCCCCAGCATTTT. Protein: CASSPQGQDNQPQHF.

The chain recombines TRBV30 with TRBJ2-2, with 8 bases that match TRBD1. Losses at the gene ends were 8 bases for V and 1 base for J; bases not matched to a gene: 6. The V gene's germline CDR1 is GTSNPN and CDR2 SVGIG (reference sequence). CDR3 size: 14 residues. CDR3 region: CAGRGPGNTGELFF. In DNA form, the CDR3 reads TGTGCCGGCAGGGGGCCTGGGAACACCGGGGAGCTGTTTTTT.